This record covers a single TCR beta chain. No antigen is known for it. The data were taken from a study of T cell responses to AZD1222 COVID-19 vaccine. The assay was immunoSEQ multiplex PCR, and TCRdb's table has in-frame clones only and misses some. In the table there are more than 100,000 clones, approximately 85% of which are singletons. General study results and limits: Unmutated variant regions are reportedly the target of nearly half of TCRs that are spike-specific.

Source: peripheral blood, taken on day 0 of AZD1222 vaccination. The origin of this receptor is an adult in good health.

The CDR3 reads CASSQGQLYQPQHF. The CDR3 region has the DNA TGTGCCAGCAGCCAGGGACAGTTATATCAGCCCCAGCATTTT. The gene calls are TRBV7-2 and TRBJ1-5; 7 bases align to TRBD1. Losses at the gene ends were 5 bases for V and 5 bases for J; bases not matched to a gene: 6. This CDR3 is 14 amino acids long. Per the germline V gene, CDR1 is SGHTA and CDR2 is FQGNSA.